This passage covers 18 T cell receptor beta chains from one sample sequenced in a study of T-cell reconstitution after alpha-beta-depleted transplantation in children. The library targeted TCRbeta and was prepared with unique molecular identifiers. TCRdb used MiXCR to reprocess the PCR reads, holding one entry per CDR3 protein. The table has 500,000 or so distinct CDR3 sequences, 30% to 35% seen once. Sequenced material: PBMCs from the stem cell graft donor, taken from the stem cell graft. The receptors originated from a human donor who donated a stem cell graft to a child with aplastic anemia.

This rearrangement joins TRBV7-2 to TRBJ2-3, with 9 bases identical to TRBD2. Per the germline V gene, CDR1 is SGHTA and CDR2 is FQGNSA. J was trimmed by 0 bases and V by 5 bases; bases with no gene match: 18. This CDR3 region has 20 residues. The CDR3 DNA reads as TGTGCCAGCAGCAGACAGGCCCCTAGCGGGAATGGAGGTAGCACAGATACGCAGTATTTT. It is translated as CASSRQAPSGNGGSTDTQYF.

This clonotype has more than one count but fewer than ten. J is TRBJ2-1 and V is TRBV5-6; 10 bases line up with TRBD2. Germline loops: CDR1 SGHDT, CDR2 YYEEEE. This CDR3 region has 15 residues. With 7 bases clipped from V and 4 bases from J, the junction kept 8 bases outside the gene matches. CDR3 bases: TGTGCCAGCTCAGCCCTAGCGGGAGAGTACAATGAGCAGTTCTTC. Translated, it gives CASSALAGEYNEQFF.

This clonotype has only a few counts. This chain uses TRBV5-1 with TRBJ2-1, with 8 bases lining up with TRBD2. CDR3 length equals 13 residues. CDR1 is SGHRS, CDR2 YFSETQ, per germline. The J segment lost 7 bases and the V segment lost 3 bases, leaving 3 bases of the junction unmatched. CDR3 nucleotide sequence: TGCGCCAGCAGCTCCTCTAGCGGGAATGAGCAGTTCTTC. As protein: CASSSSSGNEQFF.

The gene calls are TRBV9 and TRBJ2-1, with 15 bases aligning to TRBD2. V lost 2 bases to trimming and J lost 7 bases; unmatched junction nucleotides: 7. Germline CDR1 and CDR2: SGDLS and YYNGEE. This CDR3 contains 17 residues. The CDR3 sequence is CASSVFQGLAGGNEQFF. The CDR3 nucleotides are TGTGCCAGCAGCGTTTTTCAGGGACTAGCGGGAGGAAATGAGCAGTTCTTC.

This chain joins TRBV20-1 and TRBJ2-1; 7 bases are shared with TRBD2. The CDR3 contains 18 residues. Germline CDR1 and CDR2: DFQATT and SNEGSKA (reference sequence). With 2 bases clipped from V and 4 bases from J, the junction kept 17 bases outside the gene matches. The CDR3 bases are TGCAGTGCTAGACCTTCTTTAAAGGCGGGAGTGTATTACAATGAGCAGTTCTTC. Encoded protein: CSARPSLKAGVYYNEQFF.

This chain links TRBV19 with TRBJ2-7, with TRBD2 identical over 9 bases. This CDR3 has 14 amino acids. Germline assignment: CDR1 LNHDA and CDR2 SQIVND (reference sequence). V was clipped by 5 bases and J by 4 bases; unmatched bases: 6. The CDR3 DNA follows: TGTGCCAGTAGTCCGGCTAGCGGGGAGTACGAGCAGTACTTC. This codes for CASSPASGEYEQYF.

The CDR3 DNA sequence: TGTGCCAGCAGCCACGCCCTGGGGGGCGCGGGCACTGAAGCTTTCTTT. Amino acid sequence: CASSHALGGAGTEAFF. This chain joins TRBV3-1 and TRBJ1-1; weak D call: TRBD1 (6 bases). There are 16 residues in the CDR3. Germline CDR1 LGHDT, CDR2 YNNKEL (reference sequence). Between the trimmed V and J ends, which lost 3 bases and 4 bases, there was a span of 18 bases.

The chain combines TRBV5-1 with TRBJ2-1; the D gene is possibly TRBD1 (5 bases). The CDR3 is 15 residues long. V lost 0 bases to trimming and J lost 7 bases, with 14 bases between them. In germline, CDR1 is SGHRS, CDR2 YFSETQ. The DNA of the CDR3 is TGCGCCAGCAGCTTGGGGGCCCCCAGGGTGAATGAGCAGTTCTTC. It translates to CASSLGAPRVNEQFF.

The CDR3 region is CASSIFGTGGGGDTEAFF. CDR3 nucleotides: TGTGCCAGTAGTATTTTCGGGACAGGGGGCGGGGGGGACACTGAAGCTTTCTTT. This chain uses TRBV19 with TRBJ1-1, with 12 bases matching TRBD1. The CDR3 has 18 residues. CDR1 and CDR2 (germline): LNHDA, SQIVND (reference sequence). V shed 3 bases and J 3 bases; nucleotides not matched to a gene: 11.

This sequence joins TRBV12-3 or TRBV12-4 and TRBJ2-5, with TRBD1 matching 7 bases. The CDR3 spans 13 residues. The trim removed 5 bases at V and 4 bases at J, leaving 4 bases unmatched. This chain's CDR3 is CASSRTGAETQYF. The DNA for the CDR3 is TGTGCCAGCAGTCGCACAGGGGCAGAGACCCAGTACTTC.

V and J are TRBV7-2 and TRBJ1-4, with a tentative D call TRBD1 (5 bases). Germline V gene data show CDR1 as SGHTA and CDR2 as FQGNSA. V was cut by 5 bases and J by 5 bases, with 15 bases left in between. The CDR3 has 15 amino acids. The CDR3 reads CASSNGGTMNEKLFF. The CDR3, as DNA: TGTGCCAGCAGCAACGGCGGGACCATGAATGAAAAACTGTTTTTT.

This chain links TRBV6-2 or TRBV6-3 with TRBJ1-1, with 7 nucleotides matching TRBD1. CDR1 and CDR2 from the germline V gene are MNHEY and SVGEGT. Unmatched junction bases numbered 8, after V lost 6 bases and J lost 1 base. The CDR3 consists of 15 residues. The CDR3 DNA reads as TGTGCCAGCAGGCCCGGACAGGTAACGAACACTGAAGCTTTCTTT. Protein product: CASRPGQVTNTEAFF.

The J gene is TRBJ2-1, the V gene TRBV20-1; TRBD2 matches at 7 bases. Germline CDR1 and CDR2: DFQATT and SNEGSKA (reference sequence). CDR3 size: 14 residues. The V and J ends lost 5 bases and 4 bases, in that order; junction bases with no gene match: 8. CDR3 sequence: CSAAFGRGYNEQFF. CDR3 coding DNA: TGCAGTGCTGCCTTCGGGCGGGGGTACAATGAGCAGTTCTTC.

This sequence joins TRBV6-2 or TRBV6-3 and TRBJ1-4, with TRBD1 as a possible D gene (6 bases). V gave up 4 bases and J gave up 6 bases, with 15 bases separating them. CDR1 MNHEY and CDR2 SVGEGT come from the germline V gene. The CDR3 loop spans 15 amino acids. The CDR3 is CASSSSDSPHEKLFF. CDR3 DNA sequence: TGTGCCAGCAGTTCGTCGGACAGCCCTCATGAAAAACTGTTTTTT.

The genes are TRBV28 and TRBJ2-5, with unresolved D. The CDR3 runs to 12 residues. The germline V gene has CDR1 MDHEN and CDR2 SYDVKM. Between the trimmed V and J ends, which lost 4 bases and 4 bases, there was a span of 7 bases. CDR3 region: CASSSGRETQYF. The CDR3, as DNA: TGTGCCAGCAGTTCCGGTAGAGAGACCCAGTACTTC. The full variable domain, rest sourced from reference TRBV28 and TRBJ2-5, is DVKVTQSSRYLVKRTGEKVFLECVQDMDHENMFWYRQDPGLGLRLIYFSYDVKMKEKGDIPEGYSVSREKKERFSLILESASTNQTSMYLCASSSGRETQYFGPGTRLLVL.

This chain uses TRBV12-3 or TRBV12-4 with TRBJ1-5; possible D gene TRBD1, 6 bases. This CDR3 comprises 14 residues. V was cut by 6 bases and J by 3 bases, with 12 bases left in between. The CDR3 nucleotides are TGTGCCAGCAGAGTCAGGGGCCCCAATCAGCCCCAGCATTTT. It codes for CASRVRGPNQPQHF.

The chain uses TRBV6-2 or TRBV6-3 and TRBJ2-1, with D perhaps given as TRBD1 or TRBD2 (5 bases each). The CDR3 sequence is 15 residues long. V was clipped by 0 bases and J by 6 bases, with 12 bases between them. CDR1 and CDR2 from the germline V gene are MNHEY and SVGEGT. The CDR3 nucleotides are TGTGCCAGCAGTTACTCGGGGACCAATCTCAATGAGCAGTTCTTC. This encodes CASSYSGTNLNEQFF.

The chain employs TRBV6-5 and TRBJ2-3; D is unresolved. The length of the CDR3 is 15 residues. CDR1 is MNHEY, CDR2 SVGAGI, per germline. Trimming shortened V by 2 bases and J by 5 bases, and 14 bases separated the two germline ends. For the CDR3, the DNA is TGTGCCAGCAGTTACAGGAGTGCAGCCATAGATACGCAGTATTTT. Its protein product is CASSYRSAAIDTQYF.